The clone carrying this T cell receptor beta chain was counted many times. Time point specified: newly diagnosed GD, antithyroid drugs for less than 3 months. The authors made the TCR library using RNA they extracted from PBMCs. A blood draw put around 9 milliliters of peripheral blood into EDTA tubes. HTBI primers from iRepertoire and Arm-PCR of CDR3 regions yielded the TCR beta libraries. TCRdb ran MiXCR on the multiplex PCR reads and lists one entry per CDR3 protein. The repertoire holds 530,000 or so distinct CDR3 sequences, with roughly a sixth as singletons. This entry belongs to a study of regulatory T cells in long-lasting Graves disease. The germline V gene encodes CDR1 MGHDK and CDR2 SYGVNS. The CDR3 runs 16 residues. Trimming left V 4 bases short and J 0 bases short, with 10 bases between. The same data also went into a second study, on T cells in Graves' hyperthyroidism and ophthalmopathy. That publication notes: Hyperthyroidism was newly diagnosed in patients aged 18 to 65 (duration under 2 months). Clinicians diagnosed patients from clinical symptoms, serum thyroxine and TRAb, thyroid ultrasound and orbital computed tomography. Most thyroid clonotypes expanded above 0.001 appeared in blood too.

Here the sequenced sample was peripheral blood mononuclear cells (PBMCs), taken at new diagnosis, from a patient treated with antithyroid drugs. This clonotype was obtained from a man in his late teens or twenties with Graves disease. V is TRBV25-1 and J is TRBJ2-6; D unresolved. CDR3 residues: CASSGSGSSGANVLTF. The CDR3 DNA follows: TGTGCCAGCAGTGGGTCAGGCAGCTCTGGGGCCAACGTCCTGACTTTC.